This T cell receptor (beta chain) came from a study of T cell changes during pregnancy in multiple sclerosis (dated 2019 in TCRdb). About the investigation overall: Changes in the T cell repertoire over the course of pregnancy were examined in this study in women with multiple sclerosis.

About this clone: What antigen it recognizes has not been identified. Nothing much larger sits one base from this clone, and base qualities are not available.

Receptor amplification or capture employed the immunoSEQ multiplex PCR assay. TCRdb holds this immuneACCESS table with in-frame rearrangements only. Some clones are missing; in checked studies, unresolved V genes explain under half, and the rest has no known cause. Recorded for this sample are around 80,000 clones; under 95% of them occurred a single time. The leading ten clones occupy around 3% of the sample. The sequence was collected from a female donor with multiple sclerosis, enrolled in a pregnancy study. Material: peripheral blood, obtained before pregnancy.

Here the CDR3 is given as CASSLATGREVPKNIQYF. The nucleotide sequence reads as follows: TGCGCCAGCAGCTTGGCTACAGGGAGGGAGGTACCCAAAAACATTCAGTACTTC. The chain is encoded by TRBV5-1 joined to TRBJ2-4; the D segment could be TRBD2, given 7 matching bases. V was cut back by 0 bases and J by 2 bases, leaving a gap of 18 bases between them. Measured from the cysteine to the phenylalanine, the CDR3 is 18 residues long. CDR3 DNA only is kept here, 54 bases in frame from base 1. The germline V gene supplies CDR1 SGHRS and CDR2 YFSETQ.